The rows below give T cell receptor beta chains drawn from one sample of a study of blood T cell repertoires in COVID-19. Using immunoSEQ multiplex PCR, the repertoire was profiled, and TCRdb retains in-frame clones only, with some absent. Here the sample spans 150,000 or so clones, about 90% being singletons. The sample was peripheral blood. These receptors originate from a man in his fifties or sixties with acute or convalescent COVID-19. Both conserved end residues are part of each CDR3. The D gene is left open where the match is weak. The size of a clone is reported for some rows only, either as once, few or many, or as a class for expanded clones.

size: .
D: .
V: TRBV5-1
J: TRBJ1-1
DNA: TGCGCCAGCAGCTTGAACAGCATGAACACTGAAGCTTTCTTT
CDR3: CASSLNSMNTEAFF

size: .
D: .
V: TRBV4-2
J: TRBJ1-4
DNA: TGTGCCAGCAGCCAAACGGCCAGGGACACCCAAGCGGGGAAACTGTTTTTT
CDR3: CASSQTARDTQAGKLFF

size: .
D: TRBD1
V: TRBV7-9
J: TRBJ2-7
DNA: TGTGCCAGCAGCTTCGGGACAGCCTACGAGCAGTACTTC
CDR3: CASSFGTAYEQYF

size: .
D: .
V: TRBV27
J: TRBJ1-6
DNA: TGTGCCAGCAGTCCCCACCGAGACAGTTATAATTCACCCCTCCACTTT
CDR3: CASSPHRDSYNSPLHF

size: .
D: TRBD2
V: TRBV10-2
J: TRBJ2-1
DNA: TGCGCCACTCGGACTAGCGGGAGTCGTGGTGAGCAGTTCTTC
CDR3: CATRTSGSRGEQFF

size: .
D: TRBD1
V: TRBV7-6
J: TRBJ2-3
DNA: TGTGCCAGCAGCAACCCGGGACAGGGGTCGTCGGATACGCAGTATTTT
CDR3: CASSNPGQGSSDTQYF

size: .
D: .
V: TRBV7-3
J: TRBJ1-3
DNA: TGTGCCAGCAGCTTAACTCACGGCTCTGGAAACACCATATATTTT
CDR3: CASSLTHGSGNTIYF

size: .
D: .
V: TRBV28
J: TRBJ1-4
DNA: TGTGCCAGCAGTTCCGGGGACTTGGGGGAAAAACTGTTTTTT
CDR3: CASSSGDLGEKLFF

size: .
D: .
V: TRBV4-2
J: TRBJ1-2
DNA: TGTGCCAGCAGCCAAGATCGACAGGCCCGGTATGGCTACACCTTC
CDR3: CASSQDRQARYGYTF

size: .
D: TRBD1
V: TRBV28
J: TRBJ1-1
DNA: TGTGCCAGCAGTTTGTGGGGGACAGGGTATATGAACACTGAAGCTTTCTTT
CDR3: CASSLWGTGYMNTEAFF

size: .
D: .
V: TRBV7-9
J: TRBJ1-1
DNA: TGTGCCAGCAGCTTAGGGCCCGCCGCTGAAGCTTTCTTT
CDR3: CASSLGPAAEAFF

size: .
D: TRBD1
V: TRBV28
J: TRBJ2-6
DNA: TGTGCCAGCTTCCCAGGGGGCGCATCTGGGGCCAACGTCCTGACTTTC
CDR3: CASFPGGASGANVLTF

size: few
D: TRBD1
V: TRBV7-2
J: TRBJ1-6
DNA: TGTGCCAGCAGCCCCCAGACAGGGGGAAATTCACCCCTCCACTTT
CDR3: CASSPQTGGNSPLHF

size: .
D: .
V: TRBV27
J: TRBJ1-1
DNA: TGTGCCAGCAGTTCGGCAGGATATGGAGCTTTCTTT
CDR3: CASSSAGYGAFF

size: .
D: TRBD2
V: TRBV4-2
J: TRBJ2-3
DNA: TGTGCCAGCAGCCAATTGTTAGCGGGGGCGGGTGATACGCAGTATTTT
CDR3: CASSQLLAGAGDTQYF

size: .
D: .
V: TRBV19
J: TRBJ2-5
DNA: TGTGCCAGTAACAAACCAGGGGCGGAGGAGACCCAGTACTTC
CDR3: CASNKPGAEETQYF

size: .
D: TRBD2
V: TRBV30
J: TRBJ2-2
DNA: TGTGCCTGGAACGCCCTTGGGGGGGGTTTTTCCGGGGAGCTGTTTTTT
CDR3: CAWNALGGGFSGELFF

size: .
D: TRBD2
V: TRBV14
J: TRBJ2-2
DNA: TGTGCCAGCACCCCCCGTCCCCCTAGCGGGGGGTACACCGGGGAGCTGTTTTTT
CDR3: CASTPRPPSGGYTGELFF

size: .
D: .
V: TRBV2
J: TRBJ1-2
DNA: TGTGCCAGCAGCCGAGGAGACAGAGACTATGGCTACACCTTC
CDR3: CASSRGDRDYGYTF

size: .
D: .
V: TRBV5-4
J: TRBJ2-1
DNA: TGTGCCAGCAGCTCCACCGGGTACAATGAGCAGTTCTTC
CDR3: CASSSTGYNEQFF

size: .
D: .
V: TRBV6-4
J: TRBJ1-1
DNA: TGTGCCAGCAGTCGGGAACGAAACACTGAAGCTTTCTTT
CDR3: CASSRERNTEAFF

size: .
D: .
V: TRBV28
J: TRBJ1-2
DNA: TGTGCCAGCAGTTTGAGTGCGGGGTATGGCTACACCTTC
CDR3: CASSLSAGYGYTF

size: .
D: TRBD1
V: TRBV28
J: TRBJ1-3
DNA: TGTGCCAGCAGTTCAGGGGGCGTTGGAAACACCATATATTTT
CDR3: CASSSGGVGNTIYF

size: once
D: TRBD2
V: TRBV14
J: TRBJ2-5
DNA: TGTGCCAGCAGCCAACGGACTAGCGGAAAAGGGCAAGAGACCCAGTACTTC
CDR3: CASSQRTSGKGQETQYF

size: .
D: .
V: TRBV18
J: TRBJ2-3
DNA: TGTGCCAGCTCACCAGAGGTCGGGACACCAGATACGCAGTATTTT
CDR3: CASSPEVGTPDTQYF

size: .
D: .
V: TRBV6-5
J: TRBJ1-6
DNA: TGTGCCAGCAGTTACTCTCGGGGGAAGGGGACACCCCTCCACTTT
CDR3: CASSYSRGKGTPLHF